The clone carrying this T cell receptor beta chain appeared a few times. Its antigen remains unidentified. This CDR3 has 13 amino acids. Germline-derived CDR1 and CDR2 are DFQATT and SNEGSKA (reference sequence). These data come from a study of T-cell memory formation after mild COVID-19. Notes on the study in general: Researchers report contracting CD4+ clones mostly in CM and EM, with CD8+ clones in EMRA. Some clones that responded were present in memory (sampled pre-infection), which suggests cross-reactive memory joined.

TCRdb redid the calling of the 5' RACE reads with MiXCR, one entry per CDR3 protein. The profile shows some 450,000 distinct CDR3 sequences, about a sixth of them singletons. This receptor was obtained from a man in his late teens or twenties who had mild COVID-19 (a few samples of this study predate the infection). Cell type and time point are not known. Material for sequencing was PBMCs or a T cell subset sorted from them (not recorded which). This chain connects TRBV20-1 to TRBJ1-5; the D is unclear. This CDR3 is CSYSRGSNQPQHF. The CDR3 nucleotides are TGCAGCTACTCGCGTGGATCCAATCAGCCCCAGCATTTT.